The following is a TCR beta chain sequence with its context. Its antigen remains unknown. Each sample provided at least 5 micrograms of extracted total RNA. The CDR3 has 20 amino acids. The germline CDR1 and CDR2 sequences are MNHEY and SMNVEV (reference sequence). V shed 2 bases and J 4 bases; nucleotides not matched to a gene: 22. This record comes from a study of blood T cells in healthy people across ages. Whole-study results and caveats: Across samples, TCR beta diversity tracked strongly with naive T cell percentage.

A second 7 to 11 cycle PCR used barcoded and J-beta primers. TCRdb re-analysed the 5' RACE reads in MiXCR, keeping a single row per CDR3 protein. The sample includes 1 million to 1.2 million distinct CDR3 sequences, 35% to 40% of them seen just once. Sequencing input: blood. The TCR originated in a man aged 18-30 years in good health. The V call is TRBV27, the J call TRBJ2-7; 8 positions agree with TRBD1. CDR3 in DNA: TGTGCCAGCAGTTTAATGGTGGGGGACAGGAGACCCTTCTCTGCTTACGAGCAGTACTTC. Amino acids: CASSLMVGDRRPFSAYEQYF.